This T cell receptor beta chain was sequenced in a study of T-cell memory formation after mild COVID-19. After 5'RACE with constant-segment primers, TCR alpha and TCR beta cDNA libraries carrying sample barcodes and UMIs were obtained. TCRdb redid the calling of the 5' RACE reads with MiXCR, one entry per CDR3 protein. The table shows about 560,000 distinct CDR3 sequences, with less than 25% occurring only once. This clonotype was seen at least ten times. Its matching antigen is unknown. The V end lost 1 base, the J end lost 4 bases, and 14 bases lay between the germline ends. Germline V gene lookup returns CDR1 SGHAT and CDR2 FQNNGV. This CDR3 spans 17 amino acids. Study conclusions and caveats: Some responding clones appeared in pre-infection memory, suggesting cross-reactive memory joined. CD4+ contracting clones were found mainly in CM and EM, and CD8+ ones in EMRA. Clones contracting across day 15 to 85 had a balanced CD4/CD8 profile; later expanding clones leaned CD4+.

Sequences were obtained from PBMCs or a T cell subset sorted from them (not recorded which). The TCR originated in an adult woman who had mild COVID-19 (a few samples of this study predate the infection). Cell type and time point are not known. The chain carries TRBV11-2 and TRBJ1-6; TRBD1 might be the D (6 bases). This CDR3 reads CASSLVAGGSYNSPLHF. The DNA of the CDR3 is TGTGCCAGCAGCTTAGTGGCCGGGGGCTCTTATAATTCACCCCTCCACTTT.